This paragraph covers one TCR beta chain sequence. This entry is derived from a study of cytomegalovirus exposure and HLA in healthy donors. Germline CDR1 SGHAT, CDR2 FQNNGV. V lost 5 bases, J lost 6 bases, and 17 bases lay in between. The CDR3 is 15 amino acids. Sequencing was performed with immunoSEQ multiplex PCR; in TCRdb, only in-frame clones are kept and a portion is missing. In the table there are 50,000 to 80,000 clones, 75% to 90% of which are singletons. The rearrangement joins TRBV11-2 to TRBJ2-1; D is perhaps TRBD2 (6 bases). Input material: PBMCs. This TCR came from a woman aged 18 to 35 in good health and CMV-seronegative. The CDR3 DNA reads as TGTGCCAGCAGCCAGATAGCGGAGGGCGTCAATGAGCAGTTCTTC. It translates to CASSQIAEGVNEQFF.